The TCR beta chain described here comes from a study of shared clonotypes between healthy human individuals (TCRdb year 2020). General notes on the study: A couple of women and three men aged 18 to 49 years were included in the cohort. For each donor, three plates each were used for CD4 naive and CD4 memory, two plates were used for CD8 naive, and one plate was used for CD8 memory. The study deeply sequenced blood TCR repertoires of about five healthy adults to estimate repertoire size and the extent of clonotype sharing between individuals. To increase sequencing depth and limit assay-specific biases, TCR repertoire library preparation and sequencing were carried out by different laboratories using diverse techniques. Between about 0.94 and 10 billion PBMCs per donor were obtained by leukapheresis.

General conclusions and limits of the study: Pairwise subsampling indicated that sequencing depth was expected to affect the degree of clonotype sharing among donors. Rarefaction of sorted-subset datasets indicated incomplete sequencing despite the large sequencing depth. About 5% of naive CD4, roughly 3.6% of naive CD8, approximately 2.2% of memory CD4, and about 0.4% of memory CD8 clonotypes were shared across several donors. Only blood was sampled, and tissue TCR repertoires likely differ from those in blood. Higher generation probabilities were observed for clonotypes shared by all four sorted-subset donors than for non-shared clonotypes. The genetic and exposure-history diversity represented was limited by the small number of donors. Estimated clonotype richness was generally larger for naive than for memory subsets.

TCR CDR3 regions were amplified from genomic DNA by multiplex PCR using the deep immunoSEQ assay. Extracted genomic DNA from each cell subset was distributed evenly across all wells of several immunoSEQ 96-well plates, and each plate was treated as a replicate. Each replicate PCR for sorted subsets received 150 to 250 ng genomic DNA, equal to roughly 33,000 T cell genomes. Purified libraries were quantified with a Qubit 3.0 fluorometer, sized on a Bioanalyzer 2100, and re-quantified with the KAPA Library Quantification kit. Every immunoSEQ 96-well plate was sequenced on a dedicated single-read 150-cycle Illumina NextSeq 550 flow cell. The authors' analysis ran thus. Because the immunoSEQ output held only junctional sequences and lacked quality scores, the filtering could not match the filtering applied to full-length reads. Sequences were annotated with PyIR, a Python wrapper for IgBLAST v1.9, using IMGT germline references to assign V/J genes and CDR3. Reads with weak V/J assignments (E-value above 1e-6), missing CDR3, stop codons, out-of-frame junctions, or ambiguous translated residues were removed. V3J clonotypes were defined as sequences sharing the same inferred V gene, J gene, and CDR3 amino acid sequence. Percentage overlap between repertoires was calculated by dividing the number of shared unique clonotypes by the size of the smaller repertoire. Three approaches were used to assess repertoire richness: RTK rarefaction, the Chao1 estimator, and Recon v2.1 estimates of unobserved clonotypes. For all TCRbeta clonotypes obtained by the gDNA method from a few donors, generation probabilities were computed with OLGA. Entries here come from immuneACCESS through TCRdb and include only in-frame sequences with V and J called. Some clones fail to appear in such tables; in the studies checked, an unresolved V gene covers under half of the shortfall, and the cause of the remainder is unknown. The V and J calls and the clone size are those of that table, but D and trimming were determined from the DNA. Recorded for this sample are about 2.4 million clones; approximately 93% of them occurred a single time. The ten largest account for 0.36% of the sample.

In the germline V gene, CDR1 corresponds to SQVTM and CDR2 to ANQGSEA. V loses 4 bases of germline sequence and J loses 0 bases, and the interval between the two ends is 13 bases. The CDR3, from cysteine to phenylalanine, totals 15 residues. Of all the DNA, just the CDR3 is kept, 45 bases in frame from base 1. About this clone: Its target antigen remains unknown. No qualities accompany the bases; no much larger clone lies one base away.

The donors were healthy, HIV-negative adults with no recently reported acute infections or vaccinations. Only Caucasian adults living in Nashville, Tennessee, USA were represented among the donors. Magnetic negative selection was used to enrich CD4+ T cells, after which naive cells were positively selected on CD45RA and the negative fraction became the memory subset. Blood was collected by leukapheresis, and PBMCs were isolated by Ficoll-Histopaque density gradient centrifugation and then cryopreserved in liquid nitrogen vapor phase. Analytical flow cytometry was used to check the purity and quantity of every magnetically sorted T cell population. Genomic DNA was isolated from each sorted fraction and quantified by UV absorbance on a Nanodrop 2000c.

The sample was naive CD4+ T cells from PBMCs. The cell subset or site label corresponds to: CD45RA+ positively selected. Rearrangement joined TRBV29-1 to TRBJ1-3, with the D gene uncertain. The source of this sequence is a man between 18 and 35 years old in good health. Some clones in this sample may be carry-over from other donors' samples. The encoded CDR3 is CSVVFGPDSGNTIYF. The DNA sequence is as follows: TGCAGCGTTGTATTCGGGCCCGACTCTGGAAACACCATATATTTT.